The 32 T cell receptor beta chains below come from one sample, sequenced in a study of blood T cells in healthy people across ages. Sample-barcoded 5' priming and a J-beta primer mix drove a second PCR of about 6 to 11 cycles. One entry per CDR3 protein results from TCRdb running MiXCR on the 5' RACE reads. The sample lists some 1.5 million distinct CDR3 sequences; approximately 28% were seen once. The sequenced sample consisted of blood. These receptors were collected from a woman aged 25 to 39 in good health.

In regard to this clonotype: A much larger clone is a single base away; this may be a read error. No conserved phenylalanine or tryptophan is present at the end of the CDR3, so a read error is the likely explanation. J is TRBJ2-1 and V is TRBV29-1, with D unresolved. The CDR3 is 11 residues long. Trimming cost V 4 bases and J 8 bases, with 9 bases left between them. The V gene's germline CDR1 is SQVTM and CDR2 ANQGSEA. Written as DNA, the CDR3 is TGCAGCGTTGCTTTCCAAGATGAGCAGTTCGTC. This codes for CSVAFQDEQFV.

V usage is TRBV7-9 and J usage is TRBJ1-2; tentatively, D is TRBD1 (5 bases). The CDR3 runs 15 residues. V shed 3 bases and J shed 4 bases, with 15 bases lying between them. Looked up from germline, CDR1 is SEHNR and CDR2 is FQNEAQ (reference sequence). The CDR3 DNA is TGTGCCAGCAGCTTGGCCGGGGGTGCGATCTATGGCTACACCTTC. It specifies CASSLAGGAIYGYTF.

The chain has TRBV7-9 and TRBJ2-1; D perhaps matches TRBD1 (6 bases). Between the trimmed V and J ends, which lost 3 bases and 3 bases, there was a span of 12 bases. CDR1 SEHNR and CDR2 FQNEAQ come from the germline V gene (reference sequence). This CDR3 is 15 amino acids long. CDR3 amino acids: CASSLSDRNYNEQFF. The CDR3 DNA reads TGTGCCAGCAGCTTGTCAGACAGGAACTACAATGAGCAGTTCTTC.

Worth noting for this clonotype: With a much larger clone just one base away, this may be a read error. Here the CDR3 reads CAISASDYEQFF. Here the CDR3 DNA reads TGTGCCATCAGTGCTTCGGACTACGAGCAGTTCTTC. The genes are TRBV10-3 and TRBJ2-1; TRBD2 might be the D (6 bases). Germline CDR1 is ENHRY and CDR2 is SYGVKD. V lost 4 bases and J lost 10, with 11 bases in between. This CDR3 region has 12 residues.

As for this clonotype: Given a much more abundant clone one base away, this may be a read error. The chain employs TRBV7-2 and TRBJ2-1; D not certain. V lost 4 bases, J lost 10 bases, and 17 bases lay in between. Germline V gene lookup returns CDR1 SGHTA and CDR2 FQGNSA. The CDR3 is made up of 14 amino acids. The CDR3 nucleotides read TGTGCCAGCAGCTCAGCGACTGATTCCTACGAGCAGTTCTTC. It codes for CASSSATDSYEQFF.

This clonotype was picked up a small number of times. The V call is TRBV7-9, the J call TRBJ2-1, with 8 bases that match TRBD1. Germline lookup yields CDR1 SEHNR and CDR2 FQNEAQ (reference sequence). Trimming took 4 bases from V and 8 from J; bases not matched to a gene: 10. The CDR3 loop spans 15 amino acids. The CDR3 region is CASSSTATGEDEQFF. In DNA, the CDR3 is TGTGCCAGCAGCTCAACCGCGACAGGGGAGGATGAGCAGTTCTTC.

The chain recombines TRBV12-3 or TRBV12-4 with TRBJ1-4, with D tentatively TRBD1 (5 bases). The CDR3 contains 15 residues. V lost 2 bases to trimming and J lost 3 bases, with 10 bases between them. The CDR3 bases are TGTGCCAGCAGTTTACAGGGATCTGCTAATGAAAAACTGTTTTTT. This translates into CASSLQGSANEKLFF.

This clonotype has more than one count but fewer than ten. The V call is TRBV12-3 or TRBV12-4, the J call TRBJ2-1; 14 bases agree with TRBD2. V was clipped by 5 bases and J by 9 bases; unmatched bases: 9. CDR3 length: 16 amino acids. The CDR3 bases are TGTGCCAGCAGTCAGACTAGCGGGAGGGCCGATATTGAGCAGTTCTTC. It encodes CASSQTSGRADIEQFF.

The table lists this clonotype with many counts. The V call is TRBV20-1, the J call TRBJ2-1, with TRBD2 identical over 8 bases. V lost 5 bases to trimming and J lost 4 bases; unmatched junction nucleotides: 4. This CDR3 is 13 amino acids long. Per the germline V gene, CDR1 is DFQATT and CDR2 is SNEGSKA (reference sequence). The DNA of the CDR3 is TGCAGTGCTGGACTAGCCGATTACAATGAGCAGTTCTTC. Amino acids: CSAGLADYNEQFF.

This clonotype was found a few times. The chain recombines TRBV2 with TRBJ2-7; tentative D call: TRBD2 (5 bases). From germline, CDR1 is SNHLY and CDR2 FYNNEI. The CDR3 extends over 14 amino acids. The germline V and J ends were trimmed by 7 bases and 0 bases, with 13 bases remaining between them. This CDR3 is CASKPRGTSYEQYF. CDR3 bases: TGTGCCAGCAAGCCACGGGGTACCTCCTACGAGCAGTACTTC.

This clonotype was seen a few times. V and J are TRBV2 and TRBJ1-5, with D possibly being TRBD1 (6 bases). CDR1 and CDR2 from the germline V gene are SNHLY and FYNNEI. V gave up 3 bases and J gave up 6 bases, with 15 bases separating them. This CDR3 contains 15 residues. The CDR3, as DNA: TGTGCCAGCAGTGATAACAGGGTGTTTACTCAGCCCCAGCATTTT. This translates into CASSDNRVFTQPQHF.

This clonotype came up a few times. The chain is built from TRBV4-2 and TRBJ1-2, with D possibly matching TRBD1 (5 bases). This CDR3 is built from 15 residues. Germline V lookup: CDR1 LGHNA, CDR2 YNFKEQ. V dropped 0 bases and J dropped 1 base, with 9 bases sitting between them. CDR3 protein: CASSQDGTVNYGYTF. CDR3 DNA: TGTGCCAGCAGCCAAGATGGGACGGTTAACTATGGCTACACCTTC.

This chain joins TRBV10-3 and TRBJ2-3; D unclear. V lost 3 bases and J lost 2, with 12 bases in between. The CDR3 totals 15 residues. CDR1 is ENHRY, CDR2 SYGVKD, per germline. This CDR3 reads CAISEGVGLTDTQYF. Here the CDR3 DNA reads TGTGCCATCAGTGAAGGTGTCGGCCTCACAGATACGCAGTATTTT.

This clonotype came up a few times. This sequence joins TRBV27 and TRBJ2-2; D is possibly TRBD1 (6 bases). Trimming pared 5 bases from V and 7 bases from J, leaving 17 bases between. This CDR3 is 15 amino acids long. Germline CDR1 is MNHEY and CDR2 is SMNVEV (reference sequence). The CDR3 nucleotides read TGTGCCAGCAGTAAAGGACAGTGGGTTCGCGGGGAGCTGTTTTTT. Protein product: CASSKGQWVRGELFF.

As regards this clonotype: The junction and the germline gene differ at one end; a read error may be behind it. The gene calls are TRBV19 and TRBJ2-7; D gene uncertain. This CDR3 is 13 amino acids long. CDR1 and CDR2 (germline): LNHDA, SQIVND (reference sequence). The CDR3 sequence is CARSIRSAYEQYF. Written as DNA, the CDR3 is TGTGCCAGGAGTATACGAAGCGCCTACGAGCAGTACTTC.

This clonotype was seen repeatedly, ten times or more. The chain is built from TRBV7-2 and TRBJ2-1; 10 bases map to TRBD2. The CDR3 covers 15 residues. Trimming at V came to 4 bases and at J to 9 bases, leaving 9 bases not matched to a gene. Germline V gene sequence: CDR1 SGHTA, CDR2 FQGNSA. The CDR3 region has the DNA TGTGCCAGCAGCTCGACTACTAGCGGGAAAGGTGAGCAGTTCTTC. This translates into CASSSTTSGKGEQFF. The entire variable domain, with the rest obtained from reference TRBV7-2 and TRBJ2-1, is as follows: GAGVSQSPSNKVTEKGKDVELRCDPISGHTALYWYRQSLGQGLEFLIYFQGNSAPDKSGLPSDRFSAERTGGSVSTLTIQRTQQEDSAVYLCASSSTTSGKGEQFFGPGTRLTVL.

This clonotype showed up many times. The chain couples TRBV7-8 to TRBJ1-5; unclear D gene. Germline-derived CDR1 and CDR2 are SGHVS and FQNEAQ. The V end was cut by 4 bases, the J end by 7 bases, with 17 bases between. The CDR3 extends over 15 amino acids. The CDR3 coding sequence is TGTGCCAGCAGCTCCCCCGGAGAGGGAAGGCAGCCCCAGCATTTT. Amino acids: CASSSPGEGRQPQHF.

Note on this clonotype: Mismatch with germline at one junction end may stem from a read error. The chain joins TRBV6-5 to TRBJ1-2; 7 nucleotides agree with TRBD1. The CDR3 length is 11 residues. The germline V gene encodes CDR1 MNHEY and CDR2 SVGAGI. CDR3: CTSGRQGSYTF. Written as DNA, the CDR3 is TGTACCAGCGGCCGACAGGGAAGCTACACCTTC.

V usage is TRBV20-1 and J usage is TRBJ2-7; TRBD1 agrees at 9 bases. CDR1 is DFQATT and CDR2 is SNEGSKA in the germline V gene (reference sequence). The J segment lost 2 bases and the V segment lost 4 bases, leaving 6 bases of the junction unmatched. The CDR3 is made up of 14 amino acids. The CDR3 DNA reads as TGCAGTGCTACGGGGACAGGGCTCCCCTACGAGCAGTACTTC. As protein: CSATGTGLPYEQYF.

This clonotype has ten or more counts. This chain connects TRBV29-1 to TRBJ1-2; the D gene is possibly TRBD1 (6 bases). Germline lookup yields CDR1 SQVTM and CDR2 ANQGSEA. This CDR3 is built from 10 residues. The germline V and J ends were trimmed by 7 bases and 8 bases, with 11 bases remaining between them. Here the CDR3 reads CSAGDRGYTF. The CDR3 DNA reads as TGCAGCGCCGGAGACAGGGGCTACACCTTC. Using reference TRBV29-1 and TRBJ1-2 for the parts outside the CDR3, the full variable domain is SAVISQKPSRDICQRGTSLTIQCQVDSQVTMMFWYRQQPGQSLTLIATANQGSEATYESGFVIDKFPISRPNLTFSTLTVSNMSPEDSSIYLCSAGDRGYTFGSGTRLTVV.

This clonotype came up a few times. The DNA of the CDR3 is TGTGCCAGCAGCCTTAGGACACTGCCCTACGAGCAGTACTTC. Translation gives CASSLRTLPYEQYF. V gene TRBV7-9 combines with J gene TRBJ2-7, with a tentative D call TRBD1 (5 bases). CDR3 size: 14 residues. Trimming took off 5 bases at V and 2 bases at J, with 13 bases between the two ends. The V gene's germline CDR1 is SEHNR and CDR2 FQNEAQ (reference sequence).

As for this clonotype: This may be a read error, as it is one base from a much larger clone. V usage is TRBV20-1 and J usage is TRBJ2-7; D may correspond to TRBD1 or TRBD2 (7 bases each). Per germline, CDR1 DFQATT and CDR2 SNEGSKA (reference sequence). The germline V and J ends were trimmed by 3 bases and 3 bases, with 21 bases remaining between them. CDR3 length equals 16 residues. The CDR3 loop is CSASGGGGGPHYEQYF. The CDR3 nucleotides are TGCAGTGCTAGCGGAGGGGGCGGGGGACCGCACTACGAGCAGTACTTC.

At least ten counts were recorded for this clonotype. CDR3: CASSLDTPYEQYF. In DNA, the CDR3 is TGCGCCAGCAGCTTGGACACCCCCTACGAGCAGTACTTC. The gene calls are TRBV5-1 and TRBJ2-7, with no clear D. Germline CDR1 is SGHRS and CDR2 is YFSETQ. V lost 0 bases and J lost 2, with 6 bases in between. The CDR3 is 13 residues long.

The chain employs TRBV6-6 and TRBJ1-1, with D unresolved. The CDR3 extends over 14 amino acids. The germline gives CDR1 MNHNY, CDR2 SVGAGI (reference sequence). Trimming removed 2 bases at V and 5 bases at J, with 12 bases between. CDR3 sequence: CASSYADSGTEAFF. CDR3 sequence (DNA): TGTGCCAGCAGTTACGCGGATTCGGGGACTGAAGCTTTCTTT.

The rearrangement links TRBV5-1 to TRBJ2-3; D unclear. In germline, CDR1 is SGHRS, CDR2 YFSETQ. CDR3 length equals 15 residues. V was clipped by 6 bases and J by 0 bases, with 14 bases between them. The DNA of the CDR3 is TGCGCCAGCAATGGTGGCGCCACTAGCACAGATACGCAGTATTTT. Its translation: CASNGGATSTDTQYF.

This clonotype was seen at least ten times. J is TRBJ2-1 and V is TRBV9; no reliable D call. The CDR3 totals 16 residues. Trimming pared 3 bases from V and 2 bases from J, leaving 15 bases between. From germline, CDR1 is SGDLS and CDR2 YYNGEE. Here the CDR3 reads CASSDDTNPPYNEQFF. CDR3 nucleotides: TGTGCCAGCAGCGATGACACCAACCCCCCCTACAATGAGCAGTTCTTC.

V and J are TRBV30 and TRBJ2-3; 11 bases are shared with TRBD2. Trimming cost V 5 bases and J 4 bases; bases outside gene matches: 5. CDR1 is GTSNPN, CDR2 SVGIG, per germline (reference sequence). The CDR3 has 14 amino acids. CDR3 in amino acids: CAWRLAGGPDTQYF. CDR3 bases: TGTGCCTGGCGTCTAGCGGGGGGACCAGATACGCAGTATTTT.

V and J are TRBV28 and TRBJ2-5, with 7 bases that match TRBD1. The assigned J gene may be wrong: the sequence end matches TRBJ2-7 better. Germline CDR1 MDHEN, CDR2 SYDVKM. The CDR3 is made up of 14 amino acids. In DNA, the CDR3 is TGTGCCAGCAGTTCAACGGGACAGAACTACGAGCAGTACTTC. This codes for CASSSTGQNYEQYF.

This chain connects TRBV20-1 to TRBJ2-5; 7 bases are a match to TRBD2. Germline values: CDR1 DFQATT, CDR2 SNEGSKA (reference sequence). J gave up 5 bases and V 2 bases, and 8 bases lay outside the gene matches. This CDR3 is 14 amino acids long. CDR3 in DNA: TGCAGTGCTAGATCAATTACTAGCGTCGAGACCCAGTACTTC. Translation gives CSARSITSVETQYF.

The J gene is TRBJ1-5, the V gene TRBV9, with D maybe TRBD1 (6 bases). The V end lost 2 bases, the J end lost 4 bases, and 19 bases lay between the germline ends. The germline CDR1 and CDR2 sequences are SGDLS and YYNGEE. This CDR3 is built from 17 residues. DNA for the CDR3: TGTGCCAGCAGCGTGGGGGCGACAACGGGGAATAATCAGCCCCAGCATTTT. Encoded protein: CASSVGATTGNNQPQHF.

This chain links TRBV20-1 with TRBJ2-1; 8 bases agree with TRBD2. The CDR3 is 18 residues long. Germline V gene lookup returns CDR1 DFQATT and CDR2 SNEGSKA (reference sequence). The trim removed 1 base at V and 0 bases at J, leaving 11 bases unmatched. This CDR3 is CSARALRRRGASYNEQFF. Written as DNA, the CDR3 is TGCAGTGCTAGAGCATTACGCCGGCGGGGGGCCTCCTACAATGAGCAGTTCTTC.

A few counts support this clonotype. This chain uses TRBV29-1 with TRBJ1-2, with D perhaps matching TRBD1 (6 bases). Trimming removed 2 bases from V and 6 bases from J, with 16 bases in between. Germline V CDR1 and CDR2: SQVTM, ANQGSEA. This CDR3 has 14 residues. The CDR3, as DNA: TGCAGCGTTGAATACCCGGGGAGGGGGAATGGCTACACCTTC. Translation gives CSVEYPGRGNGYTF.